The source of this TCR beta chain is a study of T-cell reconstitution after alpha-beta-depleted transplantation in children. This clonotype was detected only a few times. Its target is unknown. CDR3 size: 14 residues. The V end lost 0 bases, the J end lost 0 bases, and 8 bases lay between the germline ends. CDR1 is GTSNPN, CDR2 SVGIG, per germline (reference sequence). Overall study results and limits: At one year after transplant, newly produced T cells mostly accounted for T-cell counts and diversity. After transplant, high TCRbeta diversity at day 60 in some patients arose from surviving recipient T cells and thymic progenitors. Several hundred expanded graft clones reportedly supplied alpha-beta T cells about two months after transplant.

The library targeted TCRbeta and was prepared with unique molecular identifiers. TCRdb reanalysed the PCR reads using MiXCR and keeps one entry per CDR3 protein. Among 540,000 or so distinct CDR3 sequences listed, 23% were seen once. The sample was PBMCs, mostly from graft donor cells, taken 360 days after TCRalphabeta/CD19-depleted stem cell transplant. The clonotype was recovered from a boy younger than two who had a stem cell transplant for acute myeloid leukemia, so the T cells may come from the graft donor. The J gene is TRBJ1-1, the V gene TRBV30, with D unresolved. The CDR3 loop reads CAWSVRRVNTEAFF. The CDR3 DNA is TGTGCCTGGAGTGTACGAAGGGTGAACACTGAAGCTTTCTTT.